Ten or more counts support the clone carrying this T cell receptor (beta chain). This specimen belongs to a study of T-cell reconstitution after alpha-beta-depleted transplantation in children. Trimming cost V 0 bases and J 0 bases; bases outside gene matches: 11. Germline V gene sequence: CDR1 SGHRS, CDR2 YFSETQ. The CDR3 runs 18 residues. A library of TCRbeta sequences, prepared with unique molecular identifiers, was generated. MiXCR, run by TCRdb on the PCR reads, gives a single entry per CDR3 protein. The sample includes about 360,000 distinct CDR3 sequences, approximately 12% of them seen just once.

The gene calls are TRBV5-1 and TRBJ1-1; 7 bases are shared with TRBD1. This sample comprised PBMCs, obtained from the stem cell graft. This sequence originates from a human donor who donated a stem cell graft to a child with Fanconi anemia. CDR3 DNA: TGCGCCAGCAGCTTGGAGGGGGCGCGCGGGGGGATGAACACTGAAGCTTTCTTT. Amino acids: CASSLEGARGGMNTEAFF. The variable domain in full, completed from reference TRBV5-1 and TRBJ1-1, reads KAGVTQTPRYLIKTRGQQVTLSCSPISGHRSVSWYQQTPGQGLQFLFEYFSETQRNKGNFPGRFSGRQFSNSRSEMNVSTLELGDSALYLCASSLEGARGGMNTEAFFGQGTRLTVV.